This is a list of T cell receptor beta chains from one sample in a study of blood T cells in healthy people across ages. MiXCR, applied by TCRdb to the 5' RACE reads, yields one record per CDR3 protein. The data contain roughly 1 million distinct CDR3 sequences, almost 25% of them singletons. This sample also belongs to another study, concerning T cells of mothers and their children.

Source material: blood. The receptors were gathered from a girl aged 2-10 years in good health. CDR3s include the opening cysteine and the closing phenylalanine or tryptophan. Each record gives: J gene, clone size, D gene, V gene, CDR3 protein, CDR3 DNA. The D gene is left open where the match is weak. Size values are once, few and many counts, or a class for expanded clones, and some rows have none.

>TRBJ2-3|NA|NA|TRBV10-3
CAISESIGTDTQYF
TGTGCCATCAGTGAGTCGATAGGCACAGATACGCAGTATTTT
>TRBJ2-7|few|NA|TRBV6-1
CASSESSGYFSYEQYF
TGTGCCAGCAGTGAAAGTTCAGGTTATTTCTCCTACGAGCAGTACTTC
>TRBJ2-1|NA|NA|TRBV7-8
CASSLGTSSVSYNEQFF
TGTGCCAGCAGCTTAGGTACTAGTTCTGTCTCCTACAATGAGCAGTTCTTC
>TRBJ2-2|NA|TRBD2|TRBV12-3/TRBV12-4
CASRTTSGRAVGELFF
TGTGCCAGCAGAACTACTAGCGGGAGGGCCGTAGGGGAGCTGTTTTTT
>TRBJ1-4|few|TRBD1|TRBV12-3/TRBV12-4
CASSFWTGNEKLFF
TGTGCCAGCAGTTTTTGGACAGGGAATGAAAAACTGTTTTTT
>TRBJ2-1|NA|TRBD2|TRBV7-3
CASSLIGTSGRKFYNEQFF
TGTGCCAGCAGCTTAATTGGGACTAGCGGGAGGAAATTCTACAATGAGCAGTTCTTC
>TRBJ2-7|NA|TRBD1|TRBV20-1
CSAPTGTGGNEQYF
TGCAGTGCCCCGACCGGGACAGGGGGCAATGAGCAGTACTTC
>TRBJ2-7|NA|NA|TRBV20-1
CSASGPPSTESYEQYF
TGCAGTGCTAGTGGACCGCCATCGACAGAAAGCTACGAGCAGTACTTC
>TRBJ2-1|NA|NA|TRBV4-1
CASSQDADYNEQFF
TGCGCCAGCAGCCAAGACGCCGACTACAATGAGCAGTTCTTC
>TRBJ2-6|NA|NA|TRBV4-3
CASSQVPGAGANVLTF
TGCGCCAGCAGCCAAGTCCCAGGAGCTGGGGCCAACGTCCTGACTTTC
>TRBJ1-1|NA|NA|TRBV14
CASSDPSDRAEAFF
TGTGCCAGCAGCGACCCATCCGACAGAGCTGAAGCTTTCTTT
>TRBJ2-4|NA|NA|TRBV11-2
CASSVPAGGGIQYF
TGTGCCAGCAGCGTCCCCGCTGGGGGCGGCATTCAGTACTTC
>TRBJ2-5|NA|NA|TRBV5-1
CASSLWLKETQYF
TGCGCCAGCAGCTTGTGGTTAAAAGAGACCCAGTACTTC
>TRBJ2-4|NA|NA|TRBV6-2/TRBV6-3
CASSYEPRLAKNIQYF
TGTGCCAGCAGTTACGAACCGCGGCTAGCCAAAAACATTCAGTACTTC
>TRBJ1-2|few|NA|TRBV5-1
CASSIDETAYGYTF
TGCGCCAGCAGCATCGACGAGACAGCCTATGGCTACACCTTC
>TRBJ2-2|NA|TRBD2|TRBV6-1
CASSTRGGLARTGELFF
TGTGCCAGCAGTACCCGCGGAGGACTAGCGAGAACCGGGGAGCTGTTTTTT
>TRBJ2-5|few|TRBD1|TRBV12-3/TRBV12-4
CASSETDRDETQYF
TGTGCCAGCAGTGAAACTGACAGGGATGAGACCCAGTACTTC
>TRBJ1-1|NA|TRBD1|TRBV19
CASSMTPGQGSTEAFF
TGTGCCAGTAGTATGACCCCGGGACAGGGTAGCACTGAAGCTTTCTTT
>TRBJ2-4|NA|TRBD1|TRBV5-6
CASSPTGSQGDIQYF
TGTGCCAGCAGCCCGACGGGCAGCCAGGGGGACATTCAGTACTTC
>TRBJ1-3|NA|NA|TRBV12-3/TRBV12-4
CASRTLVGAGNTIYF
TGTGCCAGCAGAACCCTCGTGGGAGCTGGAAACACCATATATTTT
>TRBJ2-5|NA|TRBD2|TRBV4-3
CASSQEGAGGDQETQYF
TGCGCCAGCAGCCAAGAGGGGGCGGGAGGGGACCAAGAGACCCAGTACTTC
>TRBJ1-2|few|NA|TRBV12-3/TRBV12-4
CASSSGFREGYTF
TGTGCCAGCAGTTCAGGGTTTAGGGAGGGCTACACCTTC
>TRBJ2-1|NA|NA|TRBV29-1
CSVTGGLAGAYSEQFF
TGCAGCGTTACAGGGGGGTTAGCGGGGGCCTACAGTGAGCAGTTCTTC
>TRBJ2-7|few|NA|TRBV2
CASSAGWDIYEQYF
TGTGCCAGCAGTGCCGGCTGGGACATTTACGAGCAGTACTTC
>TRBJ2-1|few|NA|TRBV12-3/TRBV12-4
CASSSPPGAGNEQFF
TGTGCCAGCAGTTCCCCCCCGGGGGCGGGTAATGAGCAGTTCTTC
>TRBJ2-7|few|TRBD1|TRBV7-9
CASSTRDRAYEQYF
TGTGCCAGCAGTACACGCGACAGGGCCTACGAGCAGTACTTC
>TRBJ1-3|few|NA|TRBV7-2
CASSLRDGNTIYF
TGTGCCAGCAGCCTGAGGGACGGAAACACCATATATTTT
>TRBJ1-4|NA|NA|TRBV2
CASSIEATNEKLFF
TGTGCCAGCAGTATAGAGGCAACTAATGAAAAACTGTTTTTT
>TRBJ1-1|NA|NA|TRBV19
CASSTSRATTEAFF
TGTGCCAGTAGTACCTCCAGGGCTACCACTGAAGCTTTCTTT
>TRBJ2-5|few|TRBD2|TRBV20-1
CSARFRRGGEETQYF
TGCAGTGCTAGATTCCGACGGGGGGGTGAAGAGACCCAGTACTTC
>TRBJ1-1|few|NA|TRBV14
CASSQGRKNTEAFF
TGTGCCAGCAGCCAGGGCAGAAAGAACACTGAAGCTTTCTTT
>TRBJ1-1|few|NA|TRBV5-1
CASSFLTGAEAFF
TGCGCCAGCAGCTTTCTTACGGGTGCTGAAGCTTTCTTT
>TRBJ1-2|many|TRBD1|TRBV28
CASRTGGGYTF
TGTGCCAGCCGGACAGGGGGCGGCTACACCTTC
>TRBJ2-1|NA|TRBD2|TRBV3-1
CASSRGLAGTYNEQFF
TGTGCCAGCAGCCGGGGACTAGCGGGGACCTACAATGAGCAGTTCTTC
>TRBJ2-1|NA|NA|TRBV13
CASSPGGGDPYNEQFF
TGTGCCAGCAGCCCCGGCGGGGGCGATCCCTACAATGAGCAGTTCTTC
>TRBJ2-5|few|NA|TRBV5-1
CASSLYRGPQETQYF
TGCGCCAGCAGCCTATATAGGGGCCCCCAAGAGACCCAGTACTTC
>TRBJ1-4|NA|TRBD1|TRBV27
CASSVTGVHEKLFF
TGTGCCAGCAGCGTCACAGGGGTGCATGAAAAACTGTTTTTT
>TRBJ1-1|NA|NA|TRBV2
CASTPGETEAFF
TGTGCCAGCACTCCCGGGGAGACGGAAGCTTTCTTT
>TRBJ1-2|NA|NA|TRBV7-8
CASSLVEFGQVLYGYTF
TGTGCCAGCAGCTTAGTAGAATTCGGGCAGGTGCTCTATGGCTACACCTTC
>TRBJ2-7|NA|TRBD1|TRBV6-1
CASSALETGGRNEQYF
TGTGCCAGCAGTGCGCTTGAAACAGGGGGCCGGAACGAGCAGTACTTC
>TRBJ2-7|few|TRBD1|TRBV12-3/TRBV12-4
CASSLQGAQGEQYF
TGTGCCAGCAGTTTACAGGGGGCGCAGGGTGAGCAGTACTTC
>TRBJ2-1|NA|NA|TRBV5-6
CASRFAGGTNEQFF
TGTGCCAGCAGGTTTGCGGGCGGTACCAATGAGCAGTTCTTC
>TRBJ1-4|NA|NA|TRBV28
CASTGEVNEKLFF
TGTGCCAGCACAGGGGAGGTAAATGAAAAACTGTTTTTT
>TRBJ2-1|NA|NA|TRBV28
CASSTSIQFF
TGTGCCAGCAGTACGAGTATCCAGTTCTTC
>TRBJ2-5|NA|NA|TRBV4-1
CASSQDMAQETQYF
TGCGCCAGCAGCCAAGATATGGCCCAAGAGACCCAGTACTTC
>TRBJ2-7|NA|NA|TRBV20-1
CSAPDRDQFYEQYF
TGCAGTGCTCCAGACCGGGACCAGTTCTACGAGCAGTACTTC
>TRBJ2-5|many|NA|TRBV7-2
CASSWGGPQETQYF
TGTGCCAGCAGTTGGGGCGGACCCCAAGAGACCCAGTACTTC
>TRBJ2-5|few|TRBD2|TRBV6-1
CASTSGILPGETQYF
TGTGCCAGCACTAGCGGAATTCTCCCGGGAGAGACCCAGTACTTC
>TRBJ1-5|NA|TRBD1|TRBV28
CASGRGHGQPQHF
TGTGCCAGCGGCAGGGGGCATGGGCAGCCCCAGCATTTT
>TRBJ2-6|NA|NA|TRBV24-1
CATGGANVLTF
TGTGCCACCGGGGGGGCCAACGTCCTGACTTTC
>TRBJ1-2|NA|NA|TRBV29-1
CSVGGQGRWDGYTF
TGCAGCGTTGGTGGCCAGGGAAGGTGGGATGGCTACACCTTC
>TRBJ2-1|few|NA|TRBV13
CASSPAWDEQFF
TGTGCCAGCAGCCCCGCCTGGGATGAGCAGTTCTTC
>TRBJ1-2|few|NA|TRBV28
CASSQISNYGYTF
TGTGCCAGCAGTCAGATATCCAACTATGGCTACACCTTC
>TRBJ2-5|NA|NA|TRBV20-1
CSARDLADYQETQYF
TGCAGTGCTAGAGATTTGGCAGACTACCAAGAGACCCAGTACTTC
>TRBJ1-1|NA|TRBD1|TRBV13
CASSDRDSQAFF
TGTGCCAGCAGCGATAGGGACAGCCAAGCTTTCTTT